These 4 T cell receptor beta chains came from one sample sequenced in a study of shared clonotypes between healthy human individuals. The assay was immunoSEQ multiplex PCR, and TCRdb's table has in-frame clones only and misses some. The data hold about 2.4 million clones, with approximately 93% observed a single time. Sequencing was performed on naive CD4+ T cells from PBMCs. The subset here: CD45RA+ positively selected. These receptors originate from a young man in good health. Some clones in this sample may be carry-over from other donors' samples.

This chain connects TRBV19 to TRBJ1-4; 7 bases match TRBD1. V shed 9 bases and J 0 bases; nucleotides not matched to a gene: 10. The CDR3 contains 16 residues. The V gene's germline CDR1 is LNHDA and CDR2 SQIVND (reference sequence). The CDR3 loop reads CASTDRARATNEKLFF. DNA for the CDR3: TGTGCCAGCACCGACAGGGCGAGAGCAACTAATGAAAAACTGTTTTTT.

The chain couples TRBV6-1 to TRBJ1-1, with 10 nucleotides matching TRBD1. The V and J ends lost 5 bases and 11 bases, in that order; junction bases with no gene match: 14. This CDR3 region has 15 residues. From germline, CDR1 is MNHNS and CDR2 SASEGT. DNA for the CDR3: TGTGCCAGCAGTATTGACAGGGGGCGAGGGTCGAGGGCTTTCTTT. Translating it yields CASSIDRGRGSRAFF.

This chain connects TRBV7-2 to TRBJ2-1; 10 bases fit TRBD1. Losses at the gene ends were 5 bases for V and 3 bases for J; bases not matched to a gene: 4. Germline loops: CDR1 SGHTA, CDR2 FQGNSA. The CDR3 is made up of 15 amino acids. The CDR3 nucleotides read TGTGCCAGCAGCCCAAGGACAGGGGGCTACAATGAGCAGTTCTTC. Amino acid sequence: CASSPRTGGYNEQFF. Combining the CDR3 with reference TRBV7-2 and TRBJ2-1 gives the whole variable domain GAGVSQSPSNKVTEKGKDVELRCDPISGHTALYWYRQSLGQGLEFLIYFQGNSAPDKSGLPSDRFSAERTGGSVSTLTIQRTQQEDSAVYLCASSPRTGGYNEQFFGPGTRLTVL.

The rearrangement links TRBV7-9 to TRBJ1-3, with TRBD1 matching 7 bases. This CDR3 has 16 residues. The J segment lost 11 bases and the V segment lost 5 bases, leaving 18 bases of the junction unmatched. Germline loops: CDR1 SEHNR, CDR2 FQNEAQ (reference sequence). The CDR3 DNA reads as TGTGCCAGCAGCCCCGCGACAGGGTCCTCACTAACGGCCATATATTTT. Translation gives CASSPATGSSLTAIYF.